These 32 T cell receptor beta chains were all obtained from the same sample, sequenced in a study (dated by TCRdb to about 2015). The library was produced with 5' RACE. Sequencing was performed on an Illumina MiSeq. Using fastp at Q25 and MiXCR, TCRdb reprocessed the public reads and kept productive beta chains. All rows with the same CDR3 protein become a single entry with the most common DNA and genes. This sample holds about 50,000 distinct CDR3 sequences; around 26% were observed only once. About 2.2% of the sample rests with the top ten. The sequenced material came from naive CD4+ T cells sorted from blood. The cell subset or site label, read with the paper, signifies: naive CD4+ T cells, CD4+CD45RA+CD25-. The receptors were sampled from a female donor with breast cancer.

The table lists this clonotype with a few counts. V is TRBV10-1 and J is TRBJ2-3; possible D gene TRBD1, 5 bases. Germline lookup yields CDR1 WNHNN and CDR2 SYGVQD (reference sequence). CDR3 length equals 14 residues. Trimming removed 6 bases from V and 1 base from J, with 11 bases in between. The CDR3 DNA reads TGCGCCAGCAGACCAGGGTATGGCACAGATACGCAGTATTTT. As protein: CASRPGYGTDTQYF.

The J gene is TRBJ1-1, the V gene TRBV5-1, with 7 bases matching TRBD1. The CDR3 is 14 amino acids. The trim removed 1 base at V and 1 base at J, leaving 1 base unmatched. From germline, CDR1 is SGHRS and CDR2 YFSETQ. The CDR3, as DNA: TGCGCCAGCAGCTTGTGGGACAGGAACACTGAAGCTTTCTTT. Translating it yields CASSLWDRNTEAFF.

The V and J genes are TRBV29-1 and TRBJ2-6; a weak D match, TRBD2 (6 bases). The germline V and J ends were trimmed by 5 bases and 1 base, with 9 bases remaining between them. The CDR3 runs to 14 residues. The germline gives CDR1 SQVTM, CDR2 ANQGSEA. The CDR3, as DNA: TGCAGCGTTATCGGGGGTTCTGGGGCCAACGTCCTGACTTTC. Its protein product is CSVIGGSGANVLTF.

In its sample, this clonotype was seen a few times. The gene calls are TRBV28 and TRBJ2-2; D gene uncertain. CDR1 MDHEN and CDR2 SYDVKM come from the germline V gene. The CDR3 has 13 residues. V shed 6 bases and J shed 6 bases, with 11 bases lying between them. The CDR3 is CASSDQLPGELFF. CDR3 bases: TGTGCCAGCAGCGACCAACTTCCCGGGGAGCTGTTTTTT.

The chain joins TRBV4-1 to TRBJ1-1, with D possibly TRBD1 on 6 matching bases. This CDR3 contains 12 residues. V was clipped by 1 base and J by 10 bases, with 10 bases between them. The germline V gene has CDR1 MGHRA and CDR2 YSYEKL. The CDR3 sequence is CASSQGTEGAFF. CDR3 in DNA: TGCGCCAGCAGCCAAGGGACAGAAGGAGCTTTCTTT.

The V call is TRBV12-3 or TRBV12-4, the J call TRBJ2-5, with 9 nucleotides matching TRBD1. CDR3 length: 13 residues. V was clipped by 6 bases and J by 5 bases; unmatched bases: 4. The CDR3 loop reads CASSRDRDETQYF. In nucleotides, the CDR3 is TGTGCCAGCAGCCGGGACAGGGACGAGACCCAGTACTTC.

The chain couples TRBV11-3 to TRBJ2-2, with TRBD2 as a possible D gene (6 bases). The CDR3 spans 15 residues. V gave up 3 bases and J gave up 0 bases, with 8 bases separating them. CDR1 is SGHNT, CDR2 YENEEA, per germline. This CDR3 is CASSFGGTNTGELFF. The CDR3 nucleotides read TGTGCCAGCAGCTTCGGCGGGACGAACACCGGGGAGCTGTTTTTT. Full variable domain (missing parts from reference TRBV11-3 and TRBJ2-2): EAGVVQSPRYKIIEKKQPVAFWCNPISGHNTLYWYLQNLGQGPELLIRYENEEAVDDSQLPKDRFSAERLKGVDSTLKIQPAELGDSAVYLCASSFGGTNTGELFFGEGSRLTVL.

The table lists this clonotype with a few counts. The chain joins TRBV7-2 to TRBJ1-5; 7 nucleotides align to TRBD1. CDR1 is SGHTA, CDR2 FQGNSA, per germline. This CDR3 is built from 15 residues. V was clipped by 4 bases and J by 8 bases; unmatched bases: 11. The CDR3 nucleotides are TGTGCCAGCAGCTCGGGACAGTCTGATAAAGAGCCCCAGCATTTT. Its translation: CASSSGQSDKEPQHF.

The chain uses TRBV5-1 and TRBJ2-5; D is perhaps TRBD1 (6 bases). Trimming cost V 4 bases and J 2 bases, with 6 bases left between them. CDR3 length: 12 residues. Germline V gene data show CDR1 as SGHRS and CDR2 as YFSETQ. The CDR3 spells CASSTGQETQYF. Here the CDR3 DNA reads TGCGCCAGCAGCACAGGGCAAGAGACCCAGTACTTC.

The V and J genes are TRBV7-9 and TRBJ1-4; possible D gene TRBD1, 5 bases. The germline V and J ends were trimmed by 1 base and 2 bases, with 5 bases remaining between them. Germline values: CDR1 SEHNR, CDR2 FQNEAQ (reference sequence). The CDR3 is 14 residues long. The CDR3 loop reads CASSLGQTNEKLFF. The CDR3 DNA reads as TGTGCCAGCAGCTTAGGACAGACTAATGAAAAACTGTTTTTT.

As concerns this clonotype: This may stem from a read error, because a much larger clone lies one nucleotide away. This chain joins TRBV4-1 and TRBJ2-3; 9 bases map to TRBD2. The trim removed 8 bases at V and 5 bases at J, leaving 11 bases unmatched. The CDR3 sequence is 15 residues long. Germline CDR1 is MGHRA and CDR2 is YSYEKL. CDR3 sequence (DNA): TGCGCCAGCGGCCTGACGGGACTAGCCGGAGATACGCAGTATTTT. This codes for CASGLTGLAGDTQYF.

For this clonotype: This may stem from a read error, because a much larger clone lies one nucleotide away. The rearrangement joins TRBV15 to TRBJ1-5; no clear D. The CDR3 covers 14 residues. CDR1 LNHNV and CDR2 YYDKDF come from the germline V gene (reference sequence). The CDR3: CATSRGVSNQPKHF. In DNA form, the CDR3 reads TGTGCCACCAGCAGAGGGGTTAGCAATCAGCCCAAGCATTTT.

This clonotype was seen repeatedly, ten times or more. The V gene is TRBV5-1, the J gene TRBJ2-1, with D tentatively TRBD2 (5 bases). V was trimmed by 4 bases and J by 2 bases, leaving 10 bases between them. Germline CDR1 reads SGHRS; CDR2 reads YFSETQ. The CDR3 has 14 amino acids. This CDR3 reads CASSDGDPYNEQFF. The CDR3 DNA sequence: TGCGCCAGCAGCGACGGGGATCCCTACAATGAGCAGTTCTTC.

The chain employs TRBV5-6 and TRBJ1-1; 8 nucleotides match TRBD1. V was pared by 4 bases and J by 6 bases, with 11 bases of the junction left unmatched. Germline CDR1 is SGHDT and CDR2 is YYEEEE. The CDR3 is made up of 15 amino acids. The CDR3 spells CASSAMGQEGAEAFF. The CDR3 bases are TGTGCCAGCAGCGCGATGGGACAGGAAGGGGCTGAAGCTTTCTTT.

This clonotype appeared a few times. V gene TRBV4-3 combines with J gene TRBJ2-3; D possibly corresponds to TRBD2 (5 bases). This CDR3 region has 14 residues. Germline CDR1 is LGHNA and CDR2 is YSLEER. V was pared by 0 bases and J by 1 base, with 5 bases between. CDR3 bases: TGCGCCAGCAGCCAAGAGGAGGGCACAGATACGCAGTATTTT. Its protein product is CASSQEEGTDTQYF.

The chain links TRBV29-1 to TRBJ2-1; the D gene is possibly TRBD2 (6 bases). Per germline, CDR1 SQVTM and CDR2 ANQGSEA. Trimming stripped 1 base from V and 6 bases from J, with 13 bases between. The CDR3 has 14 amino acids. For the CDR3, the DNA is TGCAGCGTTGAAGCGGGGACTCATCGCAATGAGCAGTTCTTC. Its translation: CSVEAGTHRNEQFF.

This clonotype was counted a few times. The gene calls are TRBV11-3 and TRBJ2-2; no clear D gene. Trimming removed 5 bases from V and 9 bases from J, with 13 bases in between. The V gene's germline CDR1 is SGHNT and CDR2 YENEEA. The CDR3 sequence is 13 residues long. The CDR3 reads CASSPLFGRELFF. DNA of the CDR3: TGTGCCAGCAGCCCACTATTCGGCCGGGAGCTGTTTTTT. The entire variable domain, with the rest obtained from reference TRBV11-3 and TRBJ2-2, is as follows: EAGVVQSPRYKIIEKKQPVAFWCNPISGHNTLYWYLQNLGQGPELLIRYENEEAVDDSQLPKDRFSAERLKGVDSTLKIQPAELGDSAVYLCASSPLFGRELFFGEGSRLTVL.

This clonotype was seen a few times. CDR3 nucleotides: TGCGCCAGCAGCCGGGGGGGAATAGTCGAGCTTGGGAATACGCAGTATTTT. The encoded protein is CASSRGGIVELGNTQYF. The rearrangement joins TRBV4-1 to TRBJ2-3, with 7 bases aligning to TRBD2. The J segment lost 7 bases and the V segment lost 4 bases, leaving 17 bases of the junction unmatched. This CDR3 is built from 17 residues. CDR1 is MGHRA and CDR2 is YSYEKL in the germline V gene.

The sample holds many counts of this clonotype. The chain has TRBV29-1 and TRBJ2-7, with D perhaps assigned TRBD1 or TRBD2 (5 bases each). Trimming took off 7 bases at V and 3 bases at J, with 13 bases between the two ends. The length of the CDR3 is 12 residues. CDR1 SQVTM and CDR2 ANQGSEA come from the germline V gene. CDR3 sequence (DNA): TGCAGCGGTTCTCGAGGGGACTACGAGCAGTACTTC. This translates into CSGSRGDYEQYF.

This clonotype came up many times. This chain uses TRBV20-1 with TRBJ2-5, with 8 bases matching TRBD2. The germline V gene has CDR1 DFQATT and CDR2 SNEGSKA (reference sequence). Germline trimming cut 2 bases from V and 6 bases from J; bases unmatched to any gene: 11. CDR3 length equals 15 residues. The CDR3 protein is CSARYGLAGLKTQYF. CDR3 in DNA: TGCAGTGCTAGATACGGCCTAGCGGGTTTAAAGACCCAGTACTTC.

The chain uses TRBV9 and TRBJ1-6; D gene unclear. The CDR3 totals 14 residues. CDR1 and CDR2 (germline): SGDLS, YYNGEE. V lost 0 bases to trimming and J lost 7 bases, with 8 bases between them. The DNA of the CDR3 is TGTGCCAGCAGCGTAGCAGCAAACAATTCACCCCTCCACTTT. Its translation is CASSVAANNSPLHF.

This clonotype was counted once. The genes are TRBV20-1 and TRBJ2-5, with 8 bases that match TRBD2. Germline V gene data show CDR1 as DFQATT and CDR2 as SNEGSKA (reference sequence). The CDR3 length is 14 residues. V was pared by 5 bases and J by 7 bases, with 12 bases of the junction left unmatched. CDR3 sequence: CSARGGGWGGTQYF. The CDR3 DNA is TGCAGTGCTCGAGGCGGGGGGTGGGGAGGGACCCAGTACTTC.

This clonotype was seen a few times. J is TRBJ2-4 and V is TRBV7-9, with 12 bases fitting TRBD2. V was clipped by 3 bases and J by 0 bases; unmatched bases: 18. Per the germline V gene, CDR1 is SEHNR and CDR2 is FQNEAQ (reference sequence). The CDR3 spans 22 residues. The CDR3 region is CASSFPSSTSGGASGAKNIQYF. The CDR3 DNA reads as TGTGCCAGCAGCTTCCCATCTTCGACTAGCGGGGGTGCTAGTGGAGCCAAAAACATTCAGTACTTC.

CDR3 bases: TGTGCCAGCAGCTTATTGGGGACAAAGCAAGGCGAGCAGTACTTC. Its translation: CASSLLGTKQGEQYF. The V call is TRBV7-9, the J call TRBJ2-7; D may be TRBD1 (6 bases). This CDR3 region has 15 residues. Germline V gene sequence: CDR1 SEHNR, CDR2 FQNEAQ (reference sequence). V gave up 2 bases and J gave up 6 bases, with 17 bases separating them.

The rearrangement joins TRBV5-1 to TRBJ2-3, with D hard to call. V was clipped by 4 bases and J by 4 bases, with 13 bases between them. This CDR3 has 14 residues. Germline-derived CDR1 and CDR2 are SGHRS and YFSETQ. CDR3: CASSNFGNSDTQYF. DNA of the CDR3: TGCGCCAGCAGCAATTTCGGTAATTCAGATACGCAGTATTTT.

This rearrangement joins TRBV7-2 to TRBJ1-5; possibly TRBD1 for D (5 bases). CDR1 is SGHTA and CDR2 is FQGNSA in the germline V gene. The CDR3 is 15 residues long. Between the trimmed V and J ends, which lost 5 bases and 0 bases, there was a span of 11 bases. CDR3 sequence reads: CASSPETDSNQPQHF. The CDR3 DNA sequence: TGTGCCAGCAGCCCAGAGACAGATAGCAATCAGCCCCAGCATTTT.

CDR3 loop: CASSLGQGTGELFF. The CDR3 DNA reads as TGTGCCAGCAGTTTGGGACAGGGCACCGGGGAGCTGTTTTTT. The genes are TRBV12-3 or TRBV12-4 and TRBJ2-2; TRBD1 agrees at 9 bases. CDR3 size: 14 residues. V shed 3 bases and J 4 bases; nucleotides not matched to a gene: 0.

This chain joins TRBV11-2 and TRBJ2-1, with 12 bases lining up with TRBD2. CDR3 length: 17 amino acids. With V trimmed by 5 bases and J by 4 bases, 9 bases remained unmatched. Per germline, CDR1 SGHAT and CDR2 FQNNGV. The CDR3 DNA follows: TGTGCCAGCAGCCTCGAGACTAGCGGGAGCGTTTACAATGAGCAGTTCTTC. Translated: CASSLETSGSVYNEQFF.

A note on this clonotype: Given a much more abundant clone one base away, this may be a read error. The V and J genes are TRBV9 and TRBJ2-1; D possibly matches TRBD1 or TRBD2 (6 bases each). Germline V gene sequence: CDR1 SGDLS, CDR2 YYNGEE. CDR3 length: 16 amino acids. In nucleotides, the CDR3 is TGTGCCAGCAGCGTAGGGATAGGGGGAGGTTACAGTGAGCAGTTCTTC. Protein: CASSVGIGGGYSEQFF.

This clonotype was seen more than once but under ten times. The chain uses TRBV7-9 and TRBJ2-6, with TRBD2 as a possible D gene (7 bases). The CDR3 spans 18 residues. CDR1 and CDR2 from the germline V gene are SEHNR and FQNEAQ (reference sequence). V was trimmed by 5 bases and J by 4 bases, leaving 21 bases between them. CDR3 region: CASSTKRGGARGANVLTF. The DNA of the CDR3 is TGTGCCAGCAGCACCAAAAGGGGGGGCGCGCGAGGGGCCAACGTCCTGACTTTC.

Regarding this clonotype: This may be a read error, as it is one base from a much larger clone. The chain couples TRBV7-2 to TRBJ1-6; D gene unclear. Germline CDR1 SGHTA, CDR2 FQGNSA. The germline V and J ends were trimmed by 1 base and 9 bases, with 7 bases remaining between them. The CDR3 consists of 13 residues. CDR3 bases: TGTGCCAGCAGCTTAGAGGGAATTTCACCCCTCCACTTT. The encoded protein is CASSLEGISPLHF.

This chain links TRBV20-1 with TRBJ2-5; D might be TRBD1 or TRBD2, each matching 5 bases. Germline CDR1 is DFQATT and CDR2 is SNEGSKA (reference sequence). V was shortened by 0 bases and J by 4 bases, with 15 bases between the two germline ends. The CDR3 is 15 amino acids. CDR3 in DNA: TGCAGTGCTAGAGATCCAGGGAGTACCACAGAGACCCAGTACTTC. Translation: CSARDPGSTTETQYF.